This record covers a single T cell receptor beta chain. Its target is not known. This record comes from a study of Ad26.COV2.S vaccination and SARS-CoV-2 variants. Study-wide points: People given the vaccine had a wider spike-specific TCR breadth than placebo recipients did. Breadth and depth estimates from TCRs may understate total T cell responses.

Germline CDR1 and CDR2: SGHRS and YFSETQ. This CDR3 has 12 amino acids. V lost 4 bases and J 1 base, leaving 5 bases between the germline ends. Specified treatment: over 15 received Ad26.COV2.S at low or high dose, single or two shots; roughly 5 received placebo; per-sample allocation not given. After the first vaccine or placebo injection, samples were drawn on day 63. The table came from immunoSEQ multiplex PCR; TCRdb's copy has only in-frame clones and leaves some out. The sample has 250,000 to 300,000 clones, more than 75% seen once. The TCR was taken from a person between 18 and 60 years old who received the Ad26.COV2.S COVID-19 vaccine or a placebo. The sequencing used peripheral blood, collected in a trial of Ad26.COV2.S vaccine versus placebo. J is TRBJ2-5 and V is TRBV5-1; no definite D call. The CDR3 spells CASSISQETQYF. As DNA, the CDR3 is TGCGCCAGCAGCATCTCCCAAGAGACCCAGTACTTC.